This TCR beta chain was recorded in a study of blood T cell repertoires in COVID-19. Overall study: The samples span acute and convalescent COVID-19 from the United States, Italy and Spain.

The data were produced by immunoSEQ multiplex PCR, yet TCRdb's version contains in-frame clones alone and is incomplete. The sample holds about 330,000 clones; approximately 90% are singletons and the top ten take 9.5% to 10%. The CDR3 covers 14 residues. Trimming shortened V by 5 bases and J by 4 bases, and 14 bases separated the two germline ends. CDR1 is SGHTA, CDR2 FQGTGA, per germline. The chain combines TRBV7-3 with TRBJ1-1; D is unresolved. The clonotype originates from a young man with COVID-19, enrolled during active disease. The sample comprised peripheral blood. This chain's CDR3 is CASSLRRESTEAFF. The CDR3 coding sequence is TGTGCCAGCAGCCTTAGGAGGGAGAGCACTGAAGCTTTCTTT. Full variable domain (missing parts from reference TRBV7-3 and TRBJ1-1): GAGVSQTPSNKVTEKGKYVELRCDPISGHTALYWYRQSLGQGPEFLIYFQGTGAADDSGLPNDRFFAVRPEGSVSTLKIQRTERGDSAVYLCASSLRRESTEAFFGQGTRLTVV.